This paragraph covers one T cell receptor beta chain sequence. This entry is derived from a study of neoadjuvant anti-PD-1 for oral cavity cancer. Some clones are missing from TCRdb's copy, which holds only in-frame ones; the method was immunoSEQ multiplex PCR. This table has about 14,000 clones, around 64% appearing once. The CDR3 spans 15 residues. V was cut by 0 bases and J by 6 bases, with 15 bases left in between. Germline CDR1 is MNHNS and CDR2 is SASEGT. The V call is TRBV6-1, the J call TRBJ2-7; D unclear. Sequenced material: PBMCs, taken before nivolumab (anti-PD-1) treatment. This TCR came from a person between 40 and 85 years old with oral cavity squamous cell carcinoma. CDR3 in amino acids: CASSEAAPLPGEQYF. CDR3 coding DNA: TGTGCCAGCAGTGAAGCAGCCCCGCTTCCAGGCGAGCAGTACTTC.